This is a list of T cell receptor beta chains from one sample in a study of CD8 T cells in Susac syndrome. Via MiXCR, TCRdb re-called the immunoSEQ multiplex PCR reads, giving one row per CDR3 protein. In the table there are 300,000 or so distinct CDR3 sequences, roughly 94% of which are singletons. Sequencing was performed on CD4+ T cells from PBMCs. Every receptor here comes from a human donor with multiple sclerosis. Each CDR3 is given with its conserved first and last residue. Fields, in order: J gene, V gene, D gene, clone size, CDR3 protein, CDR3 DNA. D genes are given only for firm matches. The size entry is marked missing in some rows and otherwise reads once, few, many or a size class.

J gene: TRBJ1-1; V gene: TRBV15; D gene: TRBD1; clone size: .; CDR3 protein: CATSSLLTGTEAFF; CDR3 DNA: TGTGCCACCAGCAGCCTTTTGACAGGGACTGAAGCTTTCTTT
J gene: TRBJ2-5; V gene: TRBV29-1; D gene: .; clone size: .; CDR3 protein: CSVEASAETQYF; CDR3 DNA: TGCAGCGTTGAGGCTAGCGCGGAGACCCAGTACTTC
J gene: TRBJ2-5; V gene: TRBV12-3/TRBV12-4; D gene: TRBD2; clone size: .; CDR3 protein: CASSFGTSGGVETQYF; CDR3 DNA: TGTGCCAGCAGCTTTGGGACTAGCGGGGGGGTGGAGACCCAGTACTTC
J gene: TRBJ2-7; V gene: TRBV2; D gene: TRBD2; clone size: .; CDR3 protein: CASIAASGTTGEQYF; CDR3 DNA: TGTGCCAGCATCGCGGCTAGCGGGACGACGGGAGAGCAGTACTTC
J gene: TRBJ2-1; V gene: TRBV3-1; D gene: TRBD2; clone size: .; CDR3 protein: CASSPLFSSGSYNEQFF; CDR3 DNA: TGTGCCAGCAGCCCCCTCTTTTCTAGCGGTTCCTACAATGAGCAGTTCTTC
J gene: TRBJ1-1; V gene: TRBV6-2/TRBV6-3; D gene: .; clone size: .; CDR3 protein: CAISGLSVADRPNTEAFF; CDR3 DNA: TGTGCCATCTCGGGACTCTCAGTGGCCGACAGGCCGAACACTGAAGCTTTCTTT
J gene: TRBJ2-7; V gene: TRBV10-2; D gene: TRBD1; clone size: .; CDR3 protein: CASSEPGQGALRNPYEQYF; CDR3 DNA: TGCGCCAGCAGTGAGCCGGGACAGGGGGCGCTGAGAAACCCCTACGAGCAGTACTTC
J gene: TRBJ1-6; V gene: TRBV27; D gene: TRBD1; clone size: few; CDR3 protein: CASSLSDRFNSPLHF; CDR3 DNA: TGTGCCAGCAGTTTATCGGACAGGTTCAATTCCCCCCTCCACTTT
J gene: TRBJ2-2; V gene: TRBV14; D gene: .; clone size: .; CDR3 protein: CASSWTAANTGELFF; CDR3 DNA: TGTGCCAGCAGCTGGACAGCCGCGAACACCGGGGAGCTGTTTTTT
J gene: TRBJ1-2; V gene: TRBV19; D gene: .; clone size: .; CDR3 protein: CASSLGDSYGYTF; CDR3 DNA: TGTGCCAGTAGTTTGGGAGATTCCTATGGCTACACCTTC
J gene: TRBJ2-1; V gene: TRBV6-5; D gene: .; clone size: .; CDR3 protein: CASSPILGPHEQFF; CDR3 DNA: TGTGCCAGCAGCCCTATACTAGGACCACATGAGCAGTTCTTC